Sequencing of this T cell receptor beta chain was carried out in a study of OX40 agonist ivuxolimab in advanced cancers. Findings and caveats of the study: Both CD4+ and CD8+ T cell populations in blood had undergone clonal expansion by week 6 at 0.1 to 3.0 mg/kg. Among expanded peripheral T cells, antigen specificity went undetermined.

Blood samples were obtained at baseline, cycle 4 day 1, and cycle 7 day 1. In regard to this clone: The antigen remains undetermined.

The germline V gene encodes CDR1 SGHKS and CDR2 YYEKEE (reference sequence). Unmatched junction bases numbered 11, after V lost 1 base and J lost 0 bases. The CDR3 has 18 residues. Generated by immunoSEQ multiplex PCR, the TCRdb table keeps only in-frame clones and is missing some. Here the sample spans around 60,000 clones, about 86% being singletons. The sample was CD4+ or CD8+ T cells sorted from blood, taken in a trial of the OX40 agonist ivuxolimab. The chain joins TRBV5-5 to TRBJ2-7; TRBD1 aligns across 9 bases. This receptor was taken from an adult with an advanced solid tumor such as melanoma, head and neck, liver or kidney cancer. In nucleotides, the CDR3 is TGTGCCAGCAGCTTGTGGAAGGCGGGACAGGGACACTCCTACGAGCAGTACTTC. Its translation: CASSLWKAGQGHSYEQYF.